The entry below gives a single TCR beta chain sequence along with its context. The repertoire was sequenced with immunoSEQ multiplex PCR; TCRdb's copy has only in-frame clones and lacks some. The top ten hold about 6.2% of the sample, which has 250,000 or so clones, approximately 84% seen once. The data were taken from a study of blood T cell repertoires in COVID-19. Whole-study context: PBMCs, B-cell-depleted T cells, or T cells provided the cDNA or gDNA that made up the material.

The participants were between about 18 and 90 years old and came from fewer than 25 US areas. The V end lost 8 bases, the J end lost 1 base, and 12 bases lay between the germline ends. CDR3 length equals 14 residues. Per the germline V gene, CDR1 is SGHTA and CDR2 is FQGNSA. The sample comprised PBMCs or T cells enriched from blood (not recorded which). The sequence came from a woman aged 45-60 years who had been exposed to COVID-19. This sequence joins TRBV7-2 and TRBJ1-3; D gene uncertain. DNA for the CDR3: TGTGCCAGCCGACTGGGCGGGTCTGGAAACACCATATATTTT. Amino acid sequence: CASRLGGSGNTIYF.